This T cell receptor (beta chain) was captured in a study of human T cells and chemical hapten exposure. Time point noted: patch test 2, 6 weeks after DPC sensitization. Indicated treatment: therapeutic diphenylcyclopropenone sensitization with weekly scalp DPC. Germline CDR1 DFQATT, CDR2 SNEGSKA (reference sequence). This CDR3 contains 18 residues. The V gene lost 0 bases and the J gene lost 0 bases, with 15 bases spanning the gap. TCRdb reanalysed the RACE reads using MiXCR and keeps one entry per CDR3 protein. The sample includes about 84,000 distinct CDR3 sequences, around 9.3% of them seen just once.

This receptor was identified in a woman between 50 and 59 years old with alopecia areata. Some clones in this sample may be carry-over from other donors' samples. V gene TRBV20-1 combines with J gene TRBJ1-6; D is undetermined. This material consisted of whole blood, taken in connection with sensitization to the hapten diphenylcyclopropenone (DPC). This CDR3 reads CSARDLGKSSSYNSPLHF. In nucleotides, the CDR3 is TGCAGTGCTAGAGACCTAGGAAAATCAAGCTCCTATAATTCACCCCTCCACTTT.